The sequence of this T cell receptor beta chain was determined in a study of tumor and adjacent non-tumor tissue in lung cancer. Study-level information: There were 12 adenocarcinoma, 2 squamous cell carcinoma and 1 small cell lung cancer cases. Samples averaged approximately 3.9 million productive TCRbeta reads each. Study-wide points: Top 100 clones took a larger repertoire share in normal lung.

The CDR3 runs to 13 residues. V was trimmed by 7 bases and J by 5 bases, leaving 14 bases between them. Germline loops: CDR1 MDHEN, CDR2 SYDVKM. RNA was extracted from bulk tissue without any cell sorting. Chemotherapy-naive patients with new lung cancer underwent thoracic surgery in China, August–November 2014. Three rounds of nested PCR, following a modified ARM-PCR protocol, produced the TCRbeta library. TCRdb analysed the multiplex PCR reads with MiXCR anew, one entry per CDR3 protein. The repertoire holds tens of thousands of distinct CDR3 sequences, with 72% as singletons. As for this clonotype: Its cognate antigen is unknown.

This sequence was found in a woman in her forties with non-small cell lung cancer. The source material was lung tumor tissue. This chain joins TRBV28 and TRBJ1-2, with D unresolved. This CDR3 reads CASTPGSLYGYTF. CDR3 DNA sequence: TGTGCCAGCACCCCCGGGTCTTTGTATGGCTACACCTTC.